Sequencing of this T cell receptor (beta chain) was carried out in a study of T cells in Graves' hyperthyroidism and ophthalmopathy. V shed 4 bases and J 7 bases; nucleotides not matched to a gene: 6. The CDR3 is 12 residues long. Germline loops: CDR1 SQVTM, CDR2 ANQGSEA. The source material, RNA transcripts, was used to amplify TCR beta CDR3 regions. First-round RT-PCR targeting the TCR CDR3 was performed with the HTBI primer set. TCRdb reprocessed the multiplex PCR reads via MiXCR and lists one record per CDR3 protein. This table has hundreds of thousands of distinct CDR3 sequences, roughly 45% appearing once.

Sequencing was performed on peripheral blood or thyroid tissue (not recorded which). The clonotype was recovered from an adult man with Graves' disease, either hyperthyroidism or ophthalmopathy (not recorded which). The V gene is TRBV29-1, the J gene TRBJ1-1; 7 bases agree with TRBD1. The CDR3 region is CSVGGQSSEAFF. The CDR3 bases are TGCAGCGTTGGGGGACAGAGCAGTGAAGCTTTCTTT.